The 4 T cell receptor beta chains listed next were all sequenced from one sample in a study of blood T cell repertoires in COVID-19. TCRdb's copy holds only in-frame clones and misses some; the assay was immunoSEQ multiplex PCR. The sample yields around 250,000 clones, around nine tenths seen once. Sequenced input: peripheral blood. The receptors come from a woman aged 55-75 years who had recovered from COVID-19.

This chain links TRBV28 with TRBJ2-7; D is uncertain. Trimming left V 5 bases short and J 0 bases short, with 8 bases between. This CDR3 is 13 amino acids long. From germline, CDR1 is MDHEN and CDR2 SYDVKM. The CDR3 loop is CASSPLFSYEQYF. CDR3 DNA sequence: TGTGCCAGCAGTCCCCTCTTCTCCTACGAGCAGTACTTC. Together with reference TRBV28 and TRBJ2-7, the CDR3 gives the full variable domain: DVKVTQSSRYLVKRTGEKVFLECVQDMDHENMFWYRQDPGLGLRLIYFSYDVKMKEKGDIPEGYSVSREKKERFSLILESASTNQTSMYLCASSPLFSYEQYFGPGTRLTVT.

The chain couples TRBV4-1 to TRBJ2-2, with D perhaps matching TRBD1 (5 bases). The germline V and J ends were trimmed by 0 bases and 2 bases, with 10 bases remaining between them. The CDR3 contains 16 residues. CDR1 is MGHRA, CDR2 YSYEKL, per germline. Here the CDR3 reads CASSQETVYNTGELFF. CDR3 nucleotide sequence: TGCGCCAGCAGCCAAGAGACAGTCTATAACACCGGGGAGCTGTTTTTT.

The CDR3 protein is CASSLDVGEGYGYTF. DNA for the CDR3: TGTGCCAGCAGCTTAGACGTCGGGGAAGGGTATGGCTACACCTTC. The rearrangement joins TRBV7-6 to TRBJ1-2, with D unresolved. The CDR3 runs 15 residues. Germline V gives CDR1 SGHVS, CDR2 FNYEAQ. Trimming took 1 base from V and 5 from J, leaving 14 bases between them.

The gene calls are TRBV6-5 and TRBJ1-5; 7 nucleotides agree with TRBD1. The CDR3 has 13 amino acids. CDR1 and CDR2 from the germline V gene are MNHEY and SVGAGI. The V and J ends lost 5 bases and 7 bases, in that order; junction bases with no gene match: 5. CDR3 bases: TGTGCCAGCAGTCTCGACAGGGCCCAGCCCCAGCATTTT. Protein product: CASSLDRAQPQHF.